This is a list of T cell receptor beta chains from one sample in a study of T-cell reconstitution after alpha-beta-depleted transplantation in children. In TCRdb, the PCR reads were re-called with MiXCR into one record per CDR3 protein. The sample consists of a few hundred thousand distinct CDR3 sequences, about 40% of them appearing once. Sequencing used PBMCs, obtained before TCRalphabeta/CD19-depleted stem cell transplant. The receptors derive from a girl aged 2-10 years with aplastic anemia, due to receive a stem cell transplant. Each CDR3 is given with its conserved first and last residue. Fields, in order: clone size, D gene, V gene, J gene, CDR3 DNA, CDR3 protein. A D gene is named only where the DNA matches it firmly. Not every row has a clone size; where given, it reads once, few, many or a size class.

>NA|NA|TRBV18|TRBJ1-1
TGTGCCAGCTCACCACAAGGGGACCTAAACACTGAAGCTTTCTTT
CASSPQGDLNTEAFF
>NA|NA|TRBV20-1|TRBJ1-6
TGCAGTGCAGAAGACGGTTCGTCCTATAATTCACCCCTCCACTTT
CSAEDGSSYNSPLHF
>many|NA|TRBV6-5|TRBJ2-1
TGTGCCAGCAGTTACTCGGGGGGCACCGAGAGGCATGAGCAGTTCTTC
CASSYSGGTERHEQFF
>NA|NA|TRBV12-3/TRBV12-4|TRBJ2-4
TGTGCCAGCAGTCTGTCGGGGGCCCGGGGGGAGTACTTC
CASSLSGARGEYF
>many|TRBD1|TRBV7-2|TRBJ1-6
TGTGCCAGCAGCCCCCGGACAGGGGATTCACCCCTCCACTTT
CASSPRTGDSPLHF
>few|NA|TRBV7-9|TRBJ2-1
TGTGCCAGCAGCCTGGGTAGGCAGTTCTTC
CASSLGRQFF
>NA|TRBD1|TRBV15|TRBJ2-5
TGTGCCACCAGCACTCGGGACAGCAGGGAGACCCAGTACTTC
CATSTRDSRETQYF
>many|TRBD1|TRBV5-1|TRBJ1-2
TGCGCCAGCAGCTTGGAGGGCGTTCCAGGGGGCTATGGCTACACCTTC
CASSLEGVPGGYGYTF
>NA|NA|TRBV29-1|TRBJ2-1
TGCAGCGTTGGAGGGCTCACCTACAATGATCAGTTCTTC
CSVGGLTYNDQFF
>NA|NA|TRBV5-1|TRBJ2-3
TGCGCCAGCAGCCGGGAGACTAGTCAAGATACGCAGTATTTT
CASSRETSQDTQYF
>NA|TRBD1|TRBV6-1|TRBJ2-7
TGTGCCAGCAGGCGCATACAGGGGAACGAGCAGTACTTC
CASRRIQGNEQYF
>NA|TRBD2|TRBV20-1|TRBJ2-5
TGCAGTGCTCTCTTCCTAGCGGGGGCTGAGACCCAGTACTTC
CSALFLAGAETQYF
>NA|NA|TRBV20-1|TRBJ2-3
TGCAGTGCTAGCCGGGTTAGACGACAAATAACAGATACGCAGTATTTT
CSASRVRRQITDTQYF
>NA|TRBD1|TRBV10-1|TRBJ2-6
TGCGCCAGCAGGGCCGGGACAGGAGTCTCTGGGGCCAACGTCCTGACTTTC
CASRAGTGVSGANVLTF
>NA|NA|TRBV15|TRBJ1-1
TGTGCCACCAGCAGAGGCGGGGGGACTGAAGCTTTCTTT
CATSRGGGTEAFF
>NA|TRBD2|TRBV5-1|TRBJ2-5
TGCGCCAGCAGCCAGCGACCGGGACTAGCGGCCCGGGAGACCCAGTACTTC
CASSQRPGLAARETQYF
>NA|NA|TRBV20-1|TRBJ1-1
TGCAGTGCTGGGAGCGCTGAAGCTTTCTTT
CSAGSAEAFF
>NA|NA|TRBV6-5|TRBJ2-7
TGTGCCAGCAGTTACTCGGTGGTGACACCTAACTACGAGCAGTACTTC
CASSYSVVTPNYEQYF
>NA|NA|TRBV30|TRBJ2-3
TGTGCCTGGTCCCTGGGTCCTGACCCGATAACAGATACGCAGTATTTT
CAWSLGPDPITDTQYF
>many|TRBD1|TRBV20-1|TRBJ1-5
TGCAGTGCTTGCTCGGACAGGGGGACTTCCAATCAGCCCCAGCATTTT
CSACSDRGTSNQPQHF
>NA|TRBD2|TRBV20-1|TRBJ2-5
TGCAGTGCCAAGCCCCCAGCGGGGGGCCAAGAGACCCAGTACTTC
CSAKPPAGGQETQYF
>NA|TRBD1|TRBV28|TRBJ1-1
TGTGCCAGTAAGGGACAGGCGGGAATGAAGACTTTCTTT
CASKGQAGMKTFF
>NA|NA|TRBV5-5|TRBJ2-7
TGTGCCAGCAGCTTGGGGGCGGGACACCCCTACGAGCAGTACTTC
CASSLGAGHPYEQYF
>NA|NA|TRBV9|TRBJ1-2
TGTGCCAGCAGCGTAGATGAAGGCGGCTACACCTTC
CASSVDEGGYTF
>NA|NA|TRBV15|TRBJ2-7
TGTGCCACCAGCAGAGATCACGTGTACGAGCAGTACTTC
CATSRDHVYEQYF
>many|TRBD1|TRBV29-1|TRBJ2-6
TGCAGCGTTGAAATCTCGGGACAGGGACGCTCTGGGGCCAACGTCCTGACTTTC
CSVEISGQGRSGANVLTF
>NA|NA|TRBV5-1|TRBJ1-2
TGCGCCAGCAGCTTGTACGCGGGGGGCTACTATGGCTACACCTTC
CASSLYAGGYYGYTF
>few|TRBD1|TRBV7-9|TRBJ2-3
TGTGCCAGCAGCTGGGGACAGGGTCAAACAGATACGCAGTATTTT
CASSWGQGQTDTQYF
>many|TRBD2|TRBV7-8|TRBJ2-3
TGTGCCAGCAGCTTCGTGGCCTCTGCGGGAGCGATAGATACGCAGTATTTT
CASSFVASAGAIDTQYF
>NA|NA|TRBV12-3/TRBV12-4|TRBJ2-7
TGTGCCAGCAGTTTCGTCGGGAGCTCCTACGAGCAGTACTTC
CASSFVGSSYEQYF
>NA|NA|TRBV6-1|TRBJ1-3
TGTGCCAGCAGTAAAAGGGTGGTAGCCGGAACGAGCTCTGGAAACACCATATATTTT
CASSKRVVAGTSSGNTIYF